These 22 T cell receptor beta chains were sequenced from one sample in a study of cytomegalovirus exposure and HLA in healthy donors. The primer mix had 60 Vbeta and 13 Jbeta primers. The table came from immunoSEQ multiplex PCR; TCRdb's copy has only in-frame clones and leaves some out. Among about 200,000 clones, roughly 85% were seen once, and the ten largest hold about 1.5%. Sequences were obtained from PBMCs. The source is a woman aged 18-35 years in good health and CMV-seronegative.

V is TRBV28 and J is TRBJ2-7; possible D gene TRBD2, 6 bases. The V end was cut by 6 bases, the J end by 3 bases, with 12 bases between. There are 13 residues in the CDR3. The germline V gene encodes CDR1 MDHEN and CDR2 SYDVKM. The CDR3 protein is CASRAGLLYEQYF. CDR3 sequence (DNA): TGTGCCAGCAGGGCGGGACTCCTCTACGAGCAGTACTTC. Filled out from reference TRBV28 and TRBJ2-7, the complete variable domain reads DVKVTQSSRYLVKRTGEKVFLECVQDMDHENMFWYRQDPGLGLRLIYFSYDVKMKEKGDIPEGYSVSREKKERFSLILESASTNQTSMYLCASRAGLLYEQYFGPGTRLTVT.

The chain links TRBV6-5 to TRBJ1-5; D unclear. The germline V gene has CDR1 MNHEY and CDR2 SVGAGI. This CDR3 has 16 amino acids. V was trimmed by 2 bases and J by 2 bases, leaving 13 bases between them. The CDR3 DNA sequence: TGTGCCAGCAGTTACACGGGATCGGGTGGCAATCAGCCCCAGCATTTT. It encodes CASSYTGSGGNQPQHF.

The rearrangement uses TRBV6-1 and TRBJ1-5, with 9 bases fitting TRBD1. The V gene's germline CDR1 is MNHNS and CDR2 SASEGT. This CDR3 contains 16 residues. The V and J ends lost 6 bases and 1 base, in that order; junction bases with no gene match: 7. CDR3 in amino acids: CASRENRGLSNQPQHF. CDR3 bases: TGTGCCAGCAGAGAAAACAGGGGGCTAAGCAATCAGCCCCAGCATTTT.

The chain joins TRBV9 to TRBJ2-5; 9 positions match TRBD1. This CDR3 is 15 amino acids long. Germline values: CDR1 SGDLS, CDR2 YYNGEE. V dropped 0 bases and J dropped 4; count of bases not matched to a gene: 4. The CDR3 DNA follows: TGTGCCAGCAGCGTAGCAACGGACAGGGGAGAGACCCAGTACTTC. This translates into CASSVATDRGETQYF.

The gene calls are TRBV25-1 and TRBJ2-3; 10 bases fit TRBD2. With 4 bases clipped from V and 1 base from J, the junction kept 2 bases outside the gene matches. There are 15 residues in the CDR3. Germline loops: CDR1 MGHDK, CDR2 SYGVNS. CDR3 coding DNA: TGTGCCAGCAGTGTCGGGACTAGCGGCACAGATACGCAGTATTTT. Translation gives CASSVGTSGTDTQYF.

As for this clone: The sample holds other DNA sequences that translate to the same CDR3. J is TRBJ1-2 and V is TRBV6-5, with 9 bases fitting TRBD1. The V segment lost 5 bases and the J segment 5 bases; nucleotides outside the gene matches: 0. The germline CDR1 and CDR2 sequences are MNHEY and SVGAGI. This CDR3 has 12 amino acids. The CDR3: CASSGQGYGYTF. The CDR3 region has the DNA TGTGCCAGCAGTGGACAGGGGTATGGCTACACCTTC.

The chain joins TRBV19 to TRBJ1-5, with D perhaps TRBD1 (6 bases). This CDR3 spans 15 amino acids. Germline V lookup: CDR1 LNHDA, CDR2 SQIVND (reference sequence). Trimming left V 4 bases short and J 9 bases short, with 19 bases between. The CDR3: CASSSGQLKIMPQHF. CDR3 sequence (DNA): TGTGCCAGTAGTAGCGGACAGTTGAAAATCATGCCCCAGCATTTT.

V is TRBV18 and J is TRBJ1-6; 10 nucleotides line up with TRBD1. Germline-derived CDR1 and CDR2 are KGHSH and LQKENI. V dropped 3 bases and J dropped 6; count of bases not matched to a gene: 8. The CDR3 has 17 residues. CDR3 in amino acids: CASSPLLGQGINSPLHF. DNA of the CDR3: TGTGCCAGCTCACCCTTGTTGGGACAGGGGATTAATTCACCCCTCCACTTT.

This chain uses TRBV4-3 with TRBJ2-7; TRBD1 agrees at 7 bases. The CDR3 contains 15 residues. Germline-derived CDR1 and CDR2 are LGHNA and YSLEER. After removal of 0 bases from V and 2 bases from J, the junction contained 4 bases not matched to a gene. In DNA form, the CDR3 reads TGCGCCAGCAGCCAAGATCGGGGACAGCCCTACGAGCAGTACTTC. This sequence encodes CASSQDRGQPYEQYF.

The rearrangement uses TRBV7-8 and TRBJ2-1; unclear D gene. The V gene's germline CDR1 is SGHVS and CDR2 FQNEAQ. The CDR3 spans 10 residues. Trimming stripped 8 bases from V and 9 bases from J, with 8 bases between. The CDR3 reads CASGDSEQFF. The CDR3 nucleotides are TGTGCCAGCGGAGATAGTGAGCAGTTCTTC.

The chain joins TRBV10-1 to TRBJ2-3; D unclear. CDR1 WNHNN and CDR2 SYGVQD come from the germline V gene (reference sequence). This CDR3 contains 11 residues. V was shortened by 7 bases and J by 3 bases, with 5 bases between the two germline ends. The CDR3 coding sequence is TGCGCCAGCATCGGGACAGATACGCAGTATTTT. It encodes CASIGTDTQYF.

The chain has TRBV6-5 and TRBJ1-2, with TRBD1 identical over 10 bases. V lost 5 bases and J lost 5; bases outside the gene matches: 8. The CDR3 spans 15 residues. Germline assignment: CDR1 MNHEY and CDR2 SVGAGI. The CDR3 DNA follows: TGTGCCAGCAGTAACCTGGGACAGGGGCAATATGGCTACACCTTC. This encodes CASSNLGQGQYGYTF.

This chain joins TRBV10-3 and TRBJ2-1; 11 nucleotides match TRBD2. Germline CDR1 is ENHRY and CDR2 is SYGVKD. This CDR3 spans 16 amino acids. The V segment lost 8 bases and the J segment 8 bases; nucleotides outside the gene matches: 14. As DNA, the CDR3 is TGTGCCATCGCGGGCCTAGCGGGGGGTTTGCAAGATGAGCAGTTCTTC. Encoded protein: CAIAGLAGGLQDEQFF.

The CDR3 loop reads CASSVGVDYEQYF. For the CDR3, the DNA is TGTGCCAGCAGCGTAGGCGTCGACTACGAGCAGTACTTC. The V gene is TRBV9, the J gene TRBJ2-5; D remains ambiguous. The DNA end favors TRBJ2-7, so the J call may be wrong. In germline, CDR1 is SGDLS, CDR2 YYNGEE. This CDR3 contains 13 residues.

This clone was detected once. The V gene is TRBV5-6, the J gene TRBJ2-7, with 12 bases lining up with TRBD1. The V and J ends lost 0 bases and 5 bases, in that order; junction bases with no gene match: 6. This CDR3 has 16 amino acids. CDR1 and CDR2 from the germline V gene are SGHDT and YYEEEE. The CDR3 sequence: CASSLVTWDRGHEQYF. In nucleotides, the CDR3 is TGTGCCAGCAGCTTGGTTACCTGGGACAGGGGGCACGAGCAGTACTTC. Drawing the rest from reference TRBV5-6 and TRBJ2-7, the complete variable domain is DAGVTQSPTHLIKTRGQQVTLRCSPKSGHDTVSWYQQALGQGPQFIFQYYEEEERQRGNFPDRFSGHQFPNYSSELNVNALLLGDSALYLCASSLVTWDRGHEQYFGPGTRLTVT.

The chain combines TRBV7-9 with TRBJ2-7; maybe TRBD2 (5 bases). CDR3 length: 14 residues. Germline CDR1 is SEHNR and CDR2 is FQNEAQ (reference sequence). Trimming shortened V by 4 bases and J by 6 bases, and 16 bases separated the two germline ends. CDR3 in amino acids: CASSSDYLEAEQYV. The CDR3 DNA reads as TGTGCCAGCAGCTCAGACTATCTAGAGGCCGAGCAGTACGTC.

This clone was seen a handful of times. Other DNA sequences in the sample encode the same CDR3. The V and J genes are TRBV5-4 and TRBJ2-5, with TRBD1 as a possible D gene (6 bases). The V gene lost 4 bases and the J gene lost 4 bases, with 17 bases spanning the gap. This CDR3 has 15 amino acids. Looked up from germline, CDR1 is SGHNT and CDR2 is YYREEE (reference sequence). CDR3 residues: CASSPPGQGRETQYF. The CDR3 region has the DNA TGTGCCAGCAGCCCTCCAGGCCAGGGGCGAGAGACCCAGTACTTC.

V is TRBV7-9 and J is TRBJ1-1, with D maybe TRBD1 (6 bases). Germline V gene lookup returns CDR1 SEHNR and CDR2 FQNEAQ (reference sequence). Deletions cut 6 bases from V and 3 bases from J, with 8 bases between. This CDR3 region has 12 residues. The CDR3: CASRRQDTEAFF. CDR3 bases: TGTGCCAGCAGAAGACAGGACACTGAAGCTTTCTTT. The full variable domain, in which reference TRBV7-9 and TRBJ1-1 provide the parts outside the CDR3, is DTGVSQNPRHKITKRGQNVTFRCDPISEHNRLYWYRQTLGQGPEFLTYFQNEAQLEKSRLLSDRFSAERPKGSFSTLEIQRTEQGDSAMYLCASRRQDTEAFFGQGTRLTVV.

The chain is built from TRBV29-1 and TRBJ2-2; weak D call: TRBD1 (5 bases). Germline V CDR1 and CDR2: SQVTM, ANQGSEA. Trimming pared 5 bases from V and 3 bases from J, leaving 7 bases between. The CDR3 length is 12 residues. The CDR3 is CSVTTDTGELFF. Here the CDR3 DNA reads TGCAGCGTTACGACAGACACCGGGGAGCTGTTTTTT.

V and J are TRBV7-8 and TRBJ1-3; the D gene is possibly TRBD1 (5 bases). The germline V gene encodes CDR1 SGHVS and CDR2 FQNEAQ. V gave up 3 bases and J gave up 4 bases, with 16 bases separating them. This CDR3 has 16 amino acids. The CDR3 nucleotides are TGTGCCAGCAGCTTGCGGACGTCCCAGGGAGGAAACACCATATATTTT. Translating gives CASSLRTSQGGNTIYF.

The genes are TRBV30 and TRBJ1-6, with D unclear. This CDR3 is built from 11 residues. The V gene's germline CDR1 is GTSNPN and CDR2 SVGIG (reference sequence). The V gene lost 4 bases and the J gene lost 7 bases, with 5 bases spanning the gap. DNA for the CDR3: TGTGCCTGGACCAGAAATTCACCCCTCCACTTT. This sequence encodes CAWTRNSPLHF.

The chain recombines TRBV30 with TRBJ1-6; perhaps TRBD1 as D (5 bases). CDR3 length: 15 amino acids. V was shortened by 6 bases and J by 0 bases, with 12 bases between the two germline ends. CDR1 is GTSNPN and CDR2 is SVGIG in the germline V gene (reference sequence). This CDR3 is CACGTLRSYNSPLHF. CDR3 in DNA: TGTGCCTGCGGGACTCTTCGCTCCTATAATTCACCCCTCCACTTT.